A single sample is the source of the 26 T cell receptor beta chains below, sequenced in a study of response to subunit inactivated influenza vaccine. TCRdb called the RT-PCR reads again in MiXCR, with one record for every CDR3 protein. The table includes hundreds of thousands of distinct CDR3 sequences, 25% detected once. The source was CD4+ T cells sorted from PBMCs, collected roughly 5 days after vaccination. Receptors were obtained from a man aged 45-65 years who received an inactivated influenza vaccine.

The chain joins TRBV6-2 or TRBV6-3 to TRBJ2-1; D is undetermined. In germline, CDR1 is MNHEY, CDR2 SVGEGT. With 7 bases removed from V and 4 bases from J, the gap between germline ends came to 8 bases. This CDR3 comprises 12 residues. As DNA, the CDR3 is TGTGCCAGCACCCAGAAGTACAATGAGCAGTTCTTC. Residues: CASTQKYNEQFF.

V is TRBV6-5 and J is TRBJ2-3; D assignment may be TRBD1 or TRBD2 (5 bases each). CDR1 is MNHEY and CDR2 is SVGAGI in the germline V gene. Trimming shortened V by 3 bases and J by 4 bases, and 20 bases separated the two germline ends. The length of the CDR3 is 17 residues. As DNA, the CDR3 is TGTGCCAGCAGTTATAAACCGGGACCAAGGCGGGCAGATACGCAGTATTTT. This gives the protein CASSYKPGPRRADTQYF.

The V call is TRBV20-1, the J call TRBJ2-3; TRBD2 matches at 10 bases. The CDR3 loop spans 17 amino acids. Germline values: CDR1 DFQATT, CDR2 SNEGSKA (reference sequence). Trimming at V came to 0 bases and at J to 3 bases, leaving 9 bases not matched to a gene. The CDR3 bases are TGCAGTGCTAGAGACAACAAAAAAGCGGGAGGGACAGATACGCAGTATTTT. This sequence encodes CSARDNKKAGGTDTQYF.

The V gene is TRBV7-2, the J gene TRBJ1-2; unclear D gene. V dropped 0 bases and J dropped 3 bases, with 11 bases sitting between them. The CDR3 runs to 15 residues. Germline assignment: CDR1 SGHTA and CDR2 FQGNSA. The CDR3 here is CASSLAARTDYGYTF. DNA for the CDR3: TGTGCCAGCAGCTTAGCTGCCAGGACCGACTATGGCTACACCTTC.

This chain joins TRBV7-2 and TRBJ2-7; D is unclear. Trimming cost V 0 bases and J 1 base, with 7 bases left between them. Germline V CDR1 and CDR2: SGHTA, FQGNSA. The CDR3 covers 14 residues. This chain's CDR3 is CASSLAGKSYEQYF. CDR3 bases: TGTGCCAGCAGCTTAGCAGGGAAATCCTACGAGCAGTACTTC.

This chain links TRBV6-6 with TRBJ2-5, with TRBD1 as a possible D gene (6 bases). The CDR3 is 13 residues long. V was shortened by 7 bases and J by 2 bases, with 11 bases between the two germline ends. Germline loops: CDR1 MNHNY, CDR2 SVGAGI (reference sequence). The CDR3 DNA is TGTGCCAGCACCCAGGGGATACAAGAGACCCAGTACTTC. Its translation is CASTQGIQETQYF.

V usage is TRBV11-2 and J usage is TRBJ2-1; D may be TRBD2 (5 bases). Looked up from germline, CDR1 is SGHAT and CDR2 is FQNNGV. The CDR3 covers 12 residues. Deletions cut 6 bases from V and 9 bases from J, with 12 bases between. CDR3 loop: CASSPYSGEQFF. The DNA of the CDR3 is TGTGCCAGCAGTCCCTACAGCGGTGAGCAGTTCTTC.

The chain joins TRBV4-3 to TRBJ2-2; D is undetermined. V lost 1 base and J lost 5, with 8 bases in between. In germline, CDR1 is LGHNA, CDR2 YSLEER. The CDR3 loop spans 14 amino acids. In DNA, the CDR3 is TGCGCCAGCAGCCAAGCACAAGAGACCGGGGAGCTGTTTTTT. Translation: CASSQAQETGELFF.

The chain joins TRBV7-9 to TRBJ1-2; possibly TRBD1 for D (5 bases). The CDR3 covers 13 residues. The V gene lost 3 bases and the J gene lost 4 bases, with 9 bases spanning the gap. The germline CDR1 and CDR2 sequences are SEHNR and FQNEAQ (reference sequence). CDR3 sequence: CASSFRDGYGYTF. The CDR3, as DNA: TGTGCCAGCAGCTTCCGGGACGGCTATGGCTACACCTTC.

The V gene is TRBV7-2, the J gene TRBJ2-3; perhaps TRBD2 as D (5 bases). This CDR3 region has 15 residues. Germline lookup yields CDR1 SGHTA and CDR2 FQGNSA. The V end was cut by 1 base, the J end by 6 bases, with 14 bases between. The CDR3 reads CASSLGAVLSDTQYF. CDR3 DNA sequence: TGTGCCAGCAGCTTAGGAGCGGTCCTATCGGATACGCAGTATTTT.

This clonotype was counted a few times. V is TRBV5-1 and J is TRBJ2-2; 9 bases agree with TRBD1. The CDR3 is 16 residues long. After removal of 2 bases from V and 7 bases from J, the junction contained 9 bases not matched to a gene. Looked up from germline, CDR1 is SGHRS and CDR2 is YFSETQ. CDR3 nucleotides: TGCGCCAGCAGCTTACTACTAACAGGGGGCATCGGGGAGCTGTTTTTT. Protein: CASSLLLTGGIGELFF. Using reference TRBV5-1 and TRBJ2-2 for the parts outside the CDR3, the full variable domain is KAGVTQTPRYLIKTRGQQVTLSCSPISGHRSVSWYQQTPGQGLQFLFEYFSETQRNKGNFPGRFSGRQFSNSRSEMNVSTLELGDSALYLCASSLLLTGGIGELFFGEGSRLTVL.

The chain uses TRBV20-1 and TRBJ2-3; 9 bases align to TRBD2. This CDR3 region has 14 residues. V gave up 4 bases and J gave up 5 bases; unmatched junction bases: 7. Germline CDR1 DFQATT, CDR2 SNEGSKA (reference sequence). DNA of the CDR3: TGCAGTGCTAATATAGCGGGAGTCCAAGATACGCAGTATTTT. Protein sequence: CSANIAGVQDTQYF.

This clonotype was detected a few times. The chain employs TRBV5-1 and TRBJ2-2; no definite D call. Germline V gives CDR1 SGHRS, CDR2 YFSETQ. The CDR3 is 13 amino acids. The ends were cut back, 0 bases at V and 6 bases at J, with 6 bases in the middle. For the CDR3, the DNA is TGCGCCAGCAGCTTGGTAAACTCCGGGGAGCTGTTTTTT. It codes for CASSLVNSGELFF.

The CDR3 sequence is CASSPPGLGGSNEQFF. The CDR3 DNA is TGTGCCAGCAGTCCTCCGGGACTAGGGGGGTCCAATGAGCAGTTCTTC. The rearrangement uses TRBV6-1 and TRBJ2-1, with 8 bases aligning to TRBD2. The V gene's germline CDR1 is MNHNS and CDR2 SASEGT. The CDR3 loop spans 16 amino acids. V shed 5 bases, J shed 6 bases, and the junction held 12 bases outside the gene matches.

V gene TRBV6-2 or TRBV6-3 combines with J gene TRBJ2-1, with unresolved D. V lost 6 bases to trimming and J lost 0 bases, with 12 bases between them. The CDR3 length is 15 residues. Germline V gives CDR1 MNHEY, CDR2 SVGEGT. DNA for the CDR3: TGTGCCAGCAGCCCAACGAGGAGCTCCTACAATGAGCAGTTCTTC. It is translated as CASSPTRSSYNEQFF.

The genes are TRBV24-1 and TRBJ2-1; D is unresolved. Germline V gene lookup returns CDR1 KGHDR and CDR2 SFDVKD. The V and J ends lost 10 bases and 3 bases respectively, with 6 bases between them. The CDR3 is 11 residues long. CDR3 sequence (DNA): TGTGCCACTCAAAACTACAATGAGCAGTTCTTC. This gives the protein CATQNYNEQFF.

The chain recombines TRBV10-3 with TRBJ1-5, with a weak D call TRBD1 (6 bases). The CDR3 is 13 residues long. Germline lookup yields CDR1 ENHRY and CDR2 SYGVKD. The V end was cut by 7 bases, the J end by 4 bases, with 11 bases between. In DNA form, the CDR3 reads TGTGCCATCACCCCCGACAGGAATCAGCCCCAGCATTTT. It codes for CAITPDRNQPQHF.

V and J are TRBV20-1 and TRBJ2-5, with 7 bases lining up with TRBD1. V shed 2 bases, J shed 5 bases, and the junction held 14 bases outside the gene matches. From germline, CDR1 is DFQATT and CDR2 SNEGSKA (reference sequence). This CDR3 spans 16 amino acids. The DNA for the CDR3 is TGCAGTGCTAGACTCCCTCTGGGGACAGCCTTGGAGACCCAGTACTTC. Its protein product is CSARLPLGTALETQYF.

Only a few counts were recorded for this clonotype. This chain connects TRBV6-5 to TRBJ1-2; no reliable D call. The CDR3 is 15 amino acids. Trimming pared 4 bases from V and 3 bases from J, leaving 15 bases between. Germline-derived CDR1 and CDR2 are MNHEY and SVGAGI. CDR3 residues: CASSSVGSNHYGYTF. The CDR3 bases are TGTGCCAGCAGTTCCGTTGGGTCTAACCACTATGGCTACACCTTC.

The chain joins TRBV4-1 to TRBJ2-5, with no clear D. Germline V gene lookup returns CDR1 MGHRA and CDR2 YSYEKL. V dropped 3 bases and J dropped 4 bases, with 12 bases sitting between them. The CDR3 extends over 14 amino acids. CDR3 DNA sequence: TGCGCCAGCAGCCATTATGGCAGACGAGAGACCCAGTACTTC. It yields the protein CASSHYGRRETQYF.

This clonotype showed up many times. V gene TRBV6-2 or TRBV6-3 combines with J gene TRBJ2-7; D tentatively fits TRBD1 or TRBD2 (5 bases each). The germline CDR1 and CDR2 sequences are MNHEY and SVGEGT. This CDR3 contains 12 residues. V lost 6 bases and J lost 6, with 12 bases in between. CDR3 amino acids: CASRKIGAEQYF. CDR3 nucleotide sequence: TGTGCCAGCAGAAAGATCGGGGCCGAGCAGTACTTC.

The chain carries TRBV7-6 and TRBJ2-5, with D maybe TRBD1 (5 bases). This CDR3 has 17 amino acids. Germline V gene lookup returns CDR1 SGHVS and CDR2 FNYEAQ. V lost 5 bases and J 3 bases, leaving 22 bases between the germline ends. The CDR3 sequence: CASSPPPGQEGEETQYF. CDR3 sequence (DNA): TGTGCCAGCAGCCCACCCCCCGGGCAGGAAGGGGAAGAGACCCAGTACTTC.

This clonotype was detected only a few times. The rearrangement joins TRBV12-3 or TRBV12-4 to TRBJ2-1; 11 bases are a match to TRBD2. V was clipped by 6 bases and J by 4 bases; unmatched bases: 8. The CDR3 extends over 16 amino acids. The CDR3 here is CASRGLAGGHYNEQFF. The CDR3 bases are TGTGCCAGCAGGGGGCTAGCGGGGGGTCATTACAATGAGCAGTTCTTC.

This clonotype was picked up many times. V and J are TRBV5-1 and TRBJ2-7; 7 bases map to TRBD1. With 0 bases clipped from V and 2 bases from J, the junction kept 5 bases outside the gene matches. CDR1 is SGHRS and CDR2 is YFSETQ in the germline V gene. The CDR3 spans 15 residues. CDR3 in amino acids: CASSLAGQNAYEQYF. Here the CDR3 DNA reads TGCGCCAGCAGCTTGGCGGGACAGAACGCCTACGAGCAGTACTTC. The whole variable domain, remainder taken from reference TRBV5-1 and TRBJ2-7, is KAGVTQTPRYLIKTRGQQVTLSCSPISGHRSVSWYQQTPGQGLQFLFEYFSETQRNKGNFPGRFSGRQFSNSRSEMNVSTLELGDSALYLCASSLAGQNAYEQYFGPGTRLTVT.

The chain is built from TRBV7-9 and TRBJ2-2, with a tentative D call TRBD1 (5 bases). The CDR3 length is 15 residues. Trimming removed 5 bases from V and 1 base from J, with 11 bases in between. Per germline, CDR1 SEHNR and CDR2 FQNEAQ (reference sequence). CDR3 sequence: CASSKGPGNTGELFF. Written as DNA, the CDR3 is TGTGCCAGCAGCAAGGGGCCAGGGAACACCGGGGAGCTGTTTTTT.

In this sample, this clonotype turned up a few times. The chain couples TRBV4-2 to TRBJ2-2, with 8 nucleotides matching TRBD2. Germline loops: CDR1 LGHNA, CDR2 YNFKEQ. The CDR3 is made up of 17 amino acids. The J segment lost 8 bases and the V segment lost 1 base, leaving 12 bases of the junction unmatched. The CDR3 reads CASSQGLTGGPVGELFF. DNA of the CDR3: TGTGCCAGCAGCCAAGGTTTGACGGGAGGGCCGGTAGGGGAGCTGTTTTTT.